This T cell receptor beta chain is drawn from a study of T cell changes during pregnancy in multiple sclerosis. J was trimmed by 9 bases and V by 2 bases; bases with no gene match: 8. CDR3 length: 15 amino acids. Germline values: CDR1 MNHEY, CDR2 SVGAGI. Produced via immunoSEQ multiplex PCR; TCRdb's table is partial and in-frame only. The sample consists of approximately 97,000 clones, 90% of them appearing once. This clone was recorded once. Sequencing was performed on peripheral blood, taken in the second trimester of pregnancy. This TCR derives from a female donor in good health, enrolled as a control in a pregnancy study. The V gene is TRBV6-5, the J gene TRBJ2-1; TRBD2 agrees at 9 bases. The CDR3 here is CASSYKTSGGGEQFF. The CDR3 DNA reads TGTGCCAGCAGTTACAAGACTAGCGGCGGTGGTGAGCAGTTCTTC.